The source of this T cell receptor beta chain is a study of blood T cell repertoires in COVID-19. Sequenced by immunoSEQ multiplex PCR; TCRdb stores in-frame clones only, minus some. The sample lists more than 200,000 clones, nearly 90% occurring once. The receptor's source is a human donor in a cohort sampled during active COVID-19. Specimen: peripheral blood.

The CDR3 DNA follows: TGTGCCAGCAGCCCATCGCCCGGGGTGTCCCAGTACTTC. It encodes CASSPSPGVSQYF. This chain joins TRBV7-3 and TRBJ2-5, with D possibly TRBD2 on 5 matching bases. This CDR3 spans 13 amino acids. The germline V and J ends were trimmed by 5 bases and 9 bases, with 16 bases remaining between them. The germline V gene has CDR1 SGHTA and CDR2 FQGTGA. Filled out from reference TRBV7-3 and TRBJ2-5, the complete variable domain reads GAGVSQTPSNKVTEKGKYVELRCDPISGHTALYWYRQSLGQGPEFLIYFQGTGAADDSGLPNDRFFAVRPEGSVSTLKIQRTERGDSAVYLCASSPSPGVSQYFGPGTRLLVL.